These 16 T cell receptor beta chains originate from one sample sequenced in a study of technical replicates of blood from several donors. Repertoires were generated with immunoSEQ multiplex PCR, while TCRdb's copy carries only in-frame clones and drops some. The repertoire consists of about 94,000 clones, with around 95% occurring once and the leading ten covering about 0.21%. Input material: T cells isolated from PBMCs. The source is a human donor in good health.

This chain connects TRBV30 to TRBJ2-7; TRBD1 agrees at 8 bases. V lost 1 base, J lost 3 bases, and 5 bases stayed unmatched. This CDR3 has 14 residues. CDR1 and CDR2 (germline): GTSNPN, SVGIG (reference sequence). The CDR3 here is CAWSGDRGVYEQYF. CDR3 bases: TGTGCCTGGAGTGGCGACAGGGGAGTCTACGAGCAGTACTTC.

The V gene is TRBV19, the J gene TRBJ2-1; 7 bases are shared with TRBD2. Germline CDR1 is LNHDA and CDR2 is SQIVND (reference sequence). Trimming cost V 4 bases and J 4 bases; bases outside gene matches: 10. The CDR3 spans 16 residues. This CDR3 is CASSTPSGMVYNEQFF. CDR3 bases: TGTGCCAGTAGTACTCCTAGCGGTATGGTATACAATGAGCAGTTCTTC.

V and J are TRBV30 and TRBJ2-7, with 12 bases aligning to TRBD1. The germline V gene has CDR1 GTSNPN and CDR2 SVGIG (reference sequence). The CDR3 is 13 residues long. The ends lost 1 base at V and 6 bases at J; junction bases unmatched: 1. CDR3 sequence reads: CAWSGGQGAEQYF. In DNA form, the CDR3 reads TGTGCCTGGAGTGGGGGACAGGGGGCCGAGCAGTACTTC.

The chain carries TRBV9 and TRBJ2-7, with TRBD1 matching 11 bases. CDR1 and CDR2 (germline): SGDLS, YYNGEE. The CDR3 sequence is 17 residues long. After removal of 0 bases from V and 2 bases from J, the junction contained 7 bases not matched to a gene. The CDR3 here is CASSVGFPGQGAYEQYF. The CDR3 region has the DNA TGTGCCAGCAGCGTAGGTTTCCCGGGACAGGGGGCCTACGAGCAGTACTTC.

This clone was seen a single time. V is TRBV6-5 and J is TRBJ2-7, with D possibly matching TRBD1 (6 bases). The CDR3 extends over 15 amino acids. Germline loops: CDR1 MNHEY, CDR2 SVGAGI. Trimming took 4 bases from V and 2 from J, leaving 15 bases between them. CDR3 region: CASSSPPTGTYEQYF. In DNA form, the CDR3 reads TGTGCCAGCAGTTCCCCGCCTACAGGGACCTACGAGCAGTACTTC.

The V gene is TRBV2, the J gene TRBJ2-2, with 8 positions matching TRBD2. Germline V gene data show CDR1 as SNHLY and CDR2 as FYNNEI. The junction had 9 bases not matched to a gene; V was cut back by 4 bases and J by 2 bases. The CDR3 extends over 17 amino acids. CDR3 in DNA: TGTGCCAGCAGTGTCGCCCCGGGACTAGTCAACACCGGGGAGCTGTTTTTT. Encoded protein: CASSVAPGLVNTGELFF. The full variable domain, completed using reference TRBV2 and TRBJ2-2, is EPEVTQTPSHQVTQMGQEVILRCVPISNHLYFYWYRQILGQKVEFLVSFYNNEISEKSEIFDDQFSVERPDGSNFTLKIRSTKLEDSAMYFCASSVAPGLVNTGELFFGEGSRLTVL.

This chain connects TRBV18 to TRBJ1-1; 8 bases are a match to TRBD1. CDR3 length equals 15 residues. Unmatched junction bases numbered 6, after V lost 3 bases and J lost 3 bases. Per the germline V gene, CDR1 is KGHSH and CDR2 is LQKENI. The CDR3 region has the DNA TGTGCCAGCTCACCTGACAGGGGTGGGGACACTGAAGCTTTCTTT. Protein: CASSPDRGGDTEAFF.

This rearrangement joins TRBV11-3 to TRBJ2-1, with 8 bases fitting TRBD2. CDR3 length equals 18 residues. Per germline, CDR1 SGHNT and CDR2 YENEEA. V was pared by 1 base and J by 3 bases, with 11 bases of the junction left unmatched. DNA for the CDR3: TGTGCCAGCAGCTTAGGGGGCACTAGCGGAGCAGTCTACAATGAGCAGTTCTTC. This gives the protein CASSLGGTSGAVYNEQFF.

The CDR3 sequence: CASSPSRWADSTSTDTQYF. The CDR3 DNA sequence: TGTGCCAGCAGCCCGTCTAGGTGGGCCGACAGTACTAGCACAGATACGCAGTATTTT. The gene calls are TRBV11-2 and TRBJ2-3; possibly TRBD1 for D (5 bases). CDR3 length equals 19 residues. V was pared by 5 bases and J by 0 bases, with 24 bases between. The germline CDR1 and CDR2 sequences are SGHAT and FQNNGV.

The rearrangement links TRBV11-1 to TRBJ1-2, with a possible D match to TRBD1 (6 bases). Trimming pared 1 base from V and 6 bases from J, leaving 18 bases between. The CDR3 runs to 16 residues. Germline assignment: CDR1 SGHAT and CDR2 FQDESV (reference sequence). CDR3 DNA sequence: TGTGCCAGCAGCTTAGACCCCCAGGGGCTCACGGATGGCTACACCTTC. Translated, it gives CASSLDPQGLTDGYTF.

This clone appeared a few times. The chain couples TRBV4-1 to TRBJ1-1, with a possible D match to TRBD1 (6 bases). The CDR3 consists of 14 residues. Per germline, CDR1 MGHRA and CDR2 YSYEKL. With 2 bases removed from V and 5 bases from J, the gap between germline ends came to 12 bases. The CDR3 here is CASSQTGISTEAFF. The CDR3 coding sequence is TGCGCCAGCAGCCAAACAGGGATTTCGACTGAAGCTTTCTTT.

The chain combines TRBV11-2 with TRBJ1-1, with D possibly being TRBD1 (6 bases). The V end lost 1 base, the J end lost 4 bases, and 7 bases lay between the germline ends. CDR3 length: 13 amino acids. Germline V CDR1 and CDR2: SGHAT, FQNNGV. CDR3 in DNA: TGTGCCAGCAGCTTAGCAGGGGTCACTGAAGCTTTCTTT. It codes for CASSLAGVTEAFF.

The genes are TRBV7-8 and TRBJ2-3; 8 nucleotides line up with TRBD2. Trimming cost V 5 bases and J 2 bases; bases outside gene matches: 9. The CDR3 extends over 16 amino acids. The germline V gene encodes CDR1 SGHVS and CDR2 FQNEAQ. Written as DNA, the CDR3 is TGTGCCAGCAGCCATCACACTAGCGGAACCACAGATACGCAGTATTTT. The encoded protein is CASSHHTSGTTDTQYF.

V and J are TRBV7-8 and TRBJ1-4; 7 bases align to TRBD1. The CDR3 contains 15 residues. The ends lost 5 bases at V and 5 bases at J; junction bases unmatched: 8. Germline-derived CDR1 and CDR2 are SGHVS and FQNEAQ. CDR3 bases: TGTGCCAGCAGCCCGCCGGGCAGGGGGAATGAAAAACTGTTTTTT. This gives the protein CASSPPGRGNEKLFF.

In its sample, this clone was seen once. V gene TRBV6-1 combines with J gene TRBJ2-1, with D perhaps matching TRBD2 (6 bases). The ends were cut back, 1 base at V and 12 bases at J, with 19 bases in the middle. Germline CDR1 reads MNHNS; CDR2 reads SASEGT. The CDR3 has 15 residues. As DNA, the CDR3 is TGTGCCAGCAGTGAAGGAGGGACTTTTATCCCGTTGCAGTTCTTC. Its protein product is CASSEGGTFIPLQFF.

The J gene is TRBJ1-2, the V gene TRBV7-9; 8 bases are a match to TRBD1. With 5 bases clipped from V and 7 bases from J, the junction kept 15 bases outside the gene matches. The CDR3 totals 16 residues. CDR1 is SEHNR, CDR2 FQNEAQ, per germline (reference sequence). CDR3 sequence: CASSPPIIGQGPGYTF. CDR3 nucleotide sequence: TGTGCCAGCAGCCCCCCTATTATTGGACAGGGACCTGGCTACACCTTC.